One and the same sample provided the 5 T cell receptor beta chains below, sequenced in a study of T cells in Graves' hyperthyroidism and ophthalmopathy (dated by TCRdb to between 2018 and 2021). Library preparation used multiplex PCR. Sequencing used an Illumina HiSeq 2000. The TCR beta CDR3 regions were amplified from the RNA transcripts. The first round of RT-PCR for the TCR CDR3 was performed with the HTBI primer set and the Qiagen OneStep RT-PCR kit. TCRdb reanalyzed the raw reads on its own, using fastp at Q25 for trimming and MiXCR for clone calling, and kept in-frame beta chains. Rows with one shared CDR3 protein collapse into an entry with the most common genes and DNA. The sample data list around 350,000 distinct CDR3 sequences, and around 13% of these were observed just once. The top ten clones comprise around a tenth of the sample. Sequencing was carried out using blood. All receptors come from a woman aged 18-29 years with Graves' hyperthyroidism.

Comments on this clonotype: Sequence at one end of the junction differs from germline and may be a read error. The V and J genes are TRBV4-3 and TRBJ2-1, with 9 bases aligning to TRBD2. The CDR3 covers 18 residues. Per germline, CDR1 LGHNA and CDR2 YSLEER. The CDR3 here is CASSQGGAAGGHNNEQLF. CDR3 nucleotide sequence: TGCGCCAGCAGCCAAGGGGGGGCTGCGGGAGGGCATAACAATGAGCAGCTCTTC.

J is TRBJ2-1 and V is TRBV19; D gene unclear. CDR1 and CDR2 from the germline V gene are LNHDA and SQIVND (reference sequence). V was cut by 8 bases and J by 0 bases, with 14 bases left in between. There are 15 residues in the CDR3. The CDR3 coding sequence is TGTGCCAGTCAATCGGACGGTTACTCCTACAATGAGCAGTTCTTC. Translation: CASQSDGYSYNEQFF.

This clonotype was detected only a few times. The chain combines TRBV5-8 with TRBJ1-6; D perhaps matches TRBD1 (5 bases). This CDR3 spans 16 amino acids. CDR1 SGHTS and CDR2 YDEGEE come from the germline V gene. V was cut by 4 bases and J by 4 bases, with 15 bases left in between. In DNA, the CDR3 is TGTGCCAGCAGCGGAGGGGTAGGCCCTTATAATTCACCCCTCCACTTT. Translating gives CASSGGVGPYNSPLHF.

The chain is built from TRBV10-2 and TRBJ1-6, with TRBD1 identical over 9 bases. The germline V gene encodes CDR1 WSHSY and CDR2 SAAADI. This CDR3 has 22 amino acids. V lost 5 bases to trimming and J lost 2 bases; unmatched junction nucleotides: 22. In nucleotides, the CDR3 is TGCGCCAGCAGTACAACCATGTACAGGGGGCGCCCTGTCAGCCCCTATAATTCACCCCTCCACTTT. It translates to CASSTTMYRGRPVSPYNSPLHF.

V and J are TRBV27 and TRBJ2-1; D is possibly TRBD2 (7 bases). The germline CDR1 and CDR2 sequences are MNHEY and SMNVEV (reference sequence). This CDR3 comprises 17 residues. Trimming shortened V by 3 bases and J by 7 bases, and 22 bases separated the two germline ends. The CDR3, as DNA: TGTGCCAGCAGTTTCGTTTGGGTATCGGGGGGCAGGAATGAGCAGTTCTTC. Translated, it gives CASSFVWVSGGRNEQFF.